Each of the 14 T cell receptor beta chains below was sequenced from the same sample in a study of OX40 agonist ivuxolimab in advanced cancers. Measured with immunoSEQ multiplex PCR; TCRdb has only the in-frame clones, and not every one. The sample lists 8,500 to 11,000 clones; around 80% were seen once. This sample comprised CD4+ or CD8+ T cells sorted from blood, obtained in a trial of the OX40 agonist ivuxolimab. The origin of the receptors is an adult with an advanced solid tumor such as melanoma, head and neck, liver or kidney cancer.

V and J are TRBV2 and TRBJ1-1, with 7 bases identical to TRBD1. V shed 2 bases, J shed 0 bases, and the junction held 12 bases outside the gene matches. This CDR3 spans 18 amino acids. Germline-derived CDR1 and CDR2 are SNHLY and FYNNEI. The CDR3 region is CASSEPGQLRPMNTEAFF. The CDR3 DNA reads TGTGCCAGCAGTGAACCGGGACAGCTACGGCCGATGAACACTGAAGCTTTCTTT.

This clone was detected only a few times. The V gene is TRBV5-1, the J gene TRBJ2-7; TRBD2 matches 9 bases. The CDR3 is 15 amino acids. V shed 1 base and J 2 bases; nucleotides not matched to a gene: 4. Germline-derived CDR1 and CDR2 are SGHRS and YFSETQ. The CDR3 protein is CASSLRPSGTYEQYF. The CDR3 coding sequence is TGCGCCAGCAGCTTGCGACCTAGCGGGACCTACGAGCAGTACTTC.

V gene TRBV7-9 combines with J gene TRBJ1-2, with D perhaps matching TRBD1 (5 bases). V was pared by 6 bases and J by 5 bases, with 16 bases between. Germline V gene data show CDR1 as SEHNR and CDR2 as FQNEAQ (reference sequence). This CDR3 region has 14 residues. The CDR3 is CASRGEPRSYGYTF. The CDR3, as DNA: TGTGCCAGCAGAGGGGAGCCTCGATCTTATGGCTACACCTTC.

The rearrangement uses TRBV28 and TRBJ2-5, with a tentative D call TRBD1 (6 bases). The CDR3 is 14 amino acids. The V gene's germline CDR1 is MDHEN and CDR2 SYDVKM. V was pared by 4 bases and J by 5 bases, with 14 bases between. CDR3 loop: CASSYLQGRETQYF. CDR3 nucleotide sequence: TGTGCCAGCAGTTATTTACAGGGCCGCGAGACCCAGTACTTC.

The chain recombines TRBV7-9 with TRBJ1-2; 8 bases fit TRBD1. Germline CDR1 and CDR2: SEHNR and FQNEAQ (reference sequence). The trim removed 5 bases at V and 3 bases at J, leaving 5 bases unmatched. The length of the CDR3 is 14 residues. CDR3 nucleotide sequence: TGTGCCAGCAGCCTTGGACAGGGCCACTATGGCTACACCTTC. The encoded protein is CASSLGQGHYGYTF.

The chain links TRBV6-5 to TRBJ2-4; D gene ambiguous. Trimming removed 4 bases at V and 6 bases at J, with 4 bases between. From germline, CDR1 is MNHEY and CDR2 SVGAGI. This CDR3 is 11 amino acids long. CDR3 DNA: TGTGCCAGCAGTTGGGCAAACATTCAGTACTTC. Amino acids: CASSWANIQYF.

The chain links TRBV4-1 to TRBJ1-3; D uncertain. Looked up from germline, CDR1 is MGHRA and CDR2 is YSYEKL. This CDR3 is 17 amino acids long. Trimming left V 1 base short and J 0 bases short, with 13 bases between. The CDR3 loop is CASSQAEGTVSGNTIYF. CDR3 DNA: TGCGCCAGCAGCCAAGCCGAGGGAACGGTCTCTGGAAACACCATATATTTT.

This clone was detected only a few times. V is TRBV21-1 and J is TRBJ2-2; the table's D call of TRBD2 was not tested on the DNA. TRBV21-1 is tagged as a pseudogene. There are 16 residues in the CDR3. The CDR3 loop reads CASTQSGTSETGELFF. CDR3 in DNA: TGTGCCAGCACCCAAAGCGGGACCTCGGAGACCGGGGAGCTGTTTTTT.

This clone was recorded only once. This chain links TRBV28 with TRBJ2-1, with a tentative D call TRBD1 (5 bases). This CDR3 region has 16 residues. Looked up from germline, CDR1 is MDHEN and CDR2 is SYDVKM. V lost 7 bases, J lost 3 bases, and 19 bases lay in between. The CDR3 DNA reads TGTGCCAGCATGTTAGGGGTTACCTATGGCTACAATGAGCAGTTCTTC. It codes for CASMLGVTYGYNEQFF.

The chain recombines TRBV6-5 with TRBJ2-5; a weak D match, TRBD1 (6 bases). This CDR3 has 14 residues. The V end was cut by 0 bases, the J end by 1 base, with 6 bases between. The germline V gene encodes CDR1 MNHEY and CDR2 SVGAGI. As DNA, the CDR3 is TGTGCCAGCAGTTACTCCAGGGGCCAAGAGACCCAGTACTTC. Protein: CASSYSRGQETQYF.

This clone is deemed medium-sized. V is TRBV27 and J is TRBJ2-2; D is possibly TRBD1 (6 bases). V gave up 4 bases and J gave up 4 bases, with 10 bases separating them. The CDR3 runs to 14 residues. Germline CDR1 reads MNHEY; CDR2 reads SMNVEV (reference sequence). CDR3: CASSSTGLTGELFF. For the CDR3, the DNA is TGTGCCAGCAGTTCGACAGGCCTCACCGGGGAGCTGTTTTTT.

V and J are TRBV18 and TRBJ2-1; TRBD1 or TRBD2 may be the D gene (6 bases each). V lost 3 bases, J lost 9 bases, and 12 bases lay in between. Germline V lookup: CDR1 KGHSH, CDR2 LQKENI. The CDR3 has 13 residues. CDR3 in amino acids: CASSPPGAPEQFF. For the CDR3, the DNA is TGTGCCAGCTCACCTCCGGGGGCACCTGAGCAGTTCTTC.

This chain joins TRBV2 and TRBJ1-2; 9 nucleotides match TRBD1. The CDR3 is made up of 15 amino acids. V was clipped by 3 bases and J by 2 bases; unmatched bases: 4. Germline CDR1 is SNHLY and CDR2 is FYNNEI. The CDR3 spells CASSDEGQGNYGYTF. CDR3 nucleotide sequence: TGTGCCAGCAGTGATGAGGGACAGGGAAACTATGGCTACACCTTC. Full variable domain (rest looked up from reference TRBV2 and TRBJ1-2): EPEVTQTPSHQVTQMGQEVILRCVPISNHLYFYWYRQILGQKVEFLVSFYNNEISEKSEIFDDQFSVERPDGSNFTLKIRSTKLEDSAMYFCASSDEGQGNYGYTFGSGTRLTVV.

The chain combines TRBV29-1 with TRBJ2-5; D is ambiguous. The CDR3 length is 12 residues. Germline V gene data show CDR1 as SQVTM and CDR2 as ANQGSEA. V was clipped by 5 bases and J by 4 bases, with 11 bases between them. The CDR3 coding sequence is TGCAGCGTTCGGCCAGACGGAGAGACCCAGTACTTC. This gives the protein CSVRPDGETQYF.